Listed below are T cell receptor beta chains from one sample, sequenced in a study of Graves' ophthalmopathy and Graves' hyperthyroidism. TCRdb used MiXCR to reprocess the multiplex PCR reads, holding one entry per CDR3 protein. The sample includes some 750,000 distinct CDR3 sequences, roughly 40% of them seen just once. The sequencing input was peripheral blood. The origin of the receptors is an adult man with Graves' ophthalmopathy. Both conserved end residues are part of each CDR3. Fields, in order: J gene, D gene, clone size, CDR3 length, V gene, CDR3 DNA, CDR3 protein. D genes are given only for firm matches. For some rows the clone size is stated as once, few or many, or as a class when expanded; others skip it.

j_call: TRBJ2-1
d_call: -
clone_size: -
cdr3_length: 13
v_call: TRBV25-1
cdr3_nt: TGTGCCATGGGGGAGAGCTCCTACAATGAGCAGTTCTTC
cdr3_aa: CAMGESSYNEQFF

j_call: TRBJ2-5
d_call: TRBD2
clone_size: -
cdr3_length: 15
v_call: TRBV7-3
cdr3_nt: TGTGCCAGTTTTTCCCCGGCTAGCGGGCAAGAGACCCAGTACTTC
cdr3_aa: CASFSPASGQETQYF

j_call: TRBJ2-7
d_call: TRBD2
clone_size: -
cdr3_length: 14
v_call: TRBV2
cdr3_nt: TGTGCCAGCAGCACCGGGACTAGCGACTACGAGCAGTACTTC
cdr3_aa: CASSTGTSDYEQYF

j_call: TRBJ2-5
d_call: TRBD1
clone_size: many
cdr3_length: 16
v_call: TRBV12-3/TRBV12-4
cdr3_nt: TGTGCCAGCAGTCGCCCCAGGGGGCCAGGACCAGAGACCCAGTACTTC
cdr3_aa: CASSRPRGPGPETQYF

j_call: TRBJ1-3
d_call: -
clone_size: many
cdr3_length: 13
v_call: TRBV29-1
cdr3_nt: TGCAGCGTTTTGGATCCGGGGAGAAACACCATATATTTT
cdr3_aa: CSVLDPGRNTIYF

j_call: TRBJ2-7
d_call: -
clone_size: few
cdr3_length: 14
v_call: TRBV20-1
cdr3_nt: TGCAGTGCTAGTTCCGAGGGCAGGCCCGACGAGCAGTACTTC
cdr3_aa: CSASSEGRPDEQYF

j_call: TRBJ1-1
d_call: -
clone_size: -
cdr3_length: 12
v_call: TRBV7-9
cdr3_nt: TGTGCCAGCAGCTTGGTTAAGGGTGAAGCTTTCTTT
cdr3_aa: CASSLVKGEAFF

j_call: TRBJ2-5
d_call: TRBD1
clone_size: -
cdr3_length: 17
v_call: TRBV11-2
cdr3_nt: TGTGCCAGCAGTCCTATGCCCGGGACAGGGGGGCGCGAGACCCAGTACTTC
cdr3_aa: CASSPMPGTGGRETQYF

j_call: TRBJ1-2
d_call: -
clone_size: -
cdr3_length: 14
v_call: TRBV10-3
cdr3_nt: TGTGCCATCAGTGCCGGGACACGGAGGAATGGCTACACCTTC
cdr3_aa: CAISAGTRRNGYTF

j_call: TRBJ1-6
d_call: -
clone_size: -
cdr3_length: 18
v_call: TRBV6-5
cdr3_nt: TGTGCCAGCAGTTACTCGATCGGCAGGGGCTTCTCTAATTCACCCCTCCACTTT
cdr3_aa: CASSYSIGRGFSNSPLHF

j_call: TRBJ1-1
d_call: -
clone_size: few
cdr3_length: 17
v_call: TRBV7-3
cdr3_nt: TGTGCCAGCAGCTTAACAGGGTCTACCCTCCTGAACACTGAAGCTTTCTTT
cdr3_aa: CASSLTGSTLLNTEAFF

j_call: TRBJ1-3
d_call: -
clone_size: -
cdr3_length: 15
v_call: TRBV19
cdr3_nt: TGTGCCAGTAGTATGGAACAGGACTCTGGAAACACCATATATTTT
cdr3_aa: CASSMEQDSGNTIYF

j_call: TRBJ2-5
d_call: TRBD2
clone_size: -
cdr3_length: 15
v_call: TRBV20-1
cdr3_nt: TGCAGTGCTGCTACGACTAGCGGGAGAGGAGAGACCCAGTACTTC
cdr3_aa: CSAATTSGRGETQYF

j_call: TRBJ1-1
d_call: -
clone_size: many
cdr3_length: 15
v_call: TRBV9
cdr3_nt: TGTGCCAGCAGCCAAGGAGGGCACCTCAACAGCGAAGCTTTCTTT
cdr3_aa: CASSQGGHLNSEAFF

j_call: TRBJ2-2
d_call: -
clone_size: many
cdr3_length: 13
v_call: TRBV7-9
cdr3_nt: TGTGCCAGCAGCTTGATGAACACCGGGGAGCTGTTTTTT
cdr3_aa: CASSLMNTGELFF

j_call: TRBJ2-5
d_call: -
clone_size: -
cdr3_length: 15
v_call: TRBV7-9
cdr3_nt: TGTGCCAGCAGCTGGGGTGGCAGATCAGCGGTGACCCAGTACTTC
cdr3_aa: CASSWGGRSAVTQYF

j_call: TRBJ2-7
d_call: TRBD2
clone_size: few
cdr3_length: 15
v_call: TRBV11-2
cdr3_nt: TGTGCCAGCAGCCCGGAAGCGGGAGGTATCTACGAGCAGTACTTC
cdr3_aa: CASSPEAGGIYEQYF

j_call: TRBJ2-5
d_call: -
clone_size: many
cdr3_length: 10
v_call: TRBV29-1
cdr3_nt: TGCAGCGTTGAGGGTGAGACCCAGTACTTC
cdr3_aa: CSVEGETQYF

j_call: TRBJ2-7
d_call: -
clone_size: few
cdr3_length: 10
v_call: TRBV20-1
cdr3_nt: TGCAGTGCCGCCCGGGACGAGCAGTACTTC
cdr3_aa: CSAARDEQYF

j_call: TRBJ2-5
d_call: TRBD1
clone_size: many
cdr3_length: 14
v_call: TRBV7-7
cdr3_nt: TGTGCTAGCAGCCTAACAGGGGGTGTCGGGACCCAGTACTTC
cdr3_aa: CASSLTGGVGTQYF

j_call: TRBJ1-6
d_call: -
clone_size: -
cdr3_length: 16
v_call: TRBV7-9
cdr3_nt: TGTGCCAGCAGCTTGGCAGCCGGTGTGCCTGATTCACCCCTCCACTTT
cdr3_aa: CASSLAAGVPDSPLHF

j_call: TRBJ2-5
d_call: TRBD2
clone_size: -
cdr3_length: 16
v_call: TRBV7-9
cdr3_nt: TGTGCCAGCAGCCCCGGCGGGAGGGGGTCCCAAGAGACCCAGTACTTC
cdr3_aa: CASSPGGRGSQETQYF

j_call: TRBJ2-7
d_call: -
clone_size: many
cdr3_length: 13
v_call: TRBV6-6
cdr3_nt: TGTGCCAGCAGTGCGACAGCGGCCTACGAGCAGTACTTC
cdr3_aa: CASSATAAYEQYF

j_call: TRBJ1-5
d_call: -
clone_size: -
cdr3_length: 12
v_call: TRBV12-3/TRBV12-4
cdr3_nt: TGTGCCAGCAGTTCCCCTGGCCGGCCCCAGCATTTT
cdr3_aa: CASSSPGRPQHF

j_call: TRBJ2-2
d_call: TRBD2
clone_size: -
cdr3_length: 15
v_call: TRBV25-1
cdr3_nt: TGTGCCAGCAGCCAAGATCAATTAGCGGGCGGGGAGCTGTTTTTT
cdr3_aa: CASSQDQLAGGELFF

j_call: TRBJ1-2
d_call: TRBD1
clone_size: -
cdr3_length: 15
v_call: TRBV25-1
cdr3_nt: TGTGCCAGCTCGGTTGACCGGGACAGCCTCTATGGCTACACCTTC
cdr3_aa: CASSVDRDSLYGYTF

j_call: TRBJ2-5
d_call: -
clone_size: many
cdr3_length: 15
v_call: TRBV12-3/TRBV12-4
cdr3_nt: TGTGCCAGCAGTACGGGGCCTCCAGGTTGGGAGACCCAGTACTTC
cdr3_aa: CASSTGPPGWETQYF

j_call: TRBJ1-2
d_call: TRBD1
clone_size: -
cdr3_length: 12
v_call: TRBV7-2
cdr3_nt: TGTGCCTGGACTGGGACAGTCTATGGCTACACCTTC
cdr3_aa: CAWTGTVYGYTF

j_call: TRBJ2-5
d_call: -
clone_size: few
cdr3_length: 16
v_call: TRBV7-6
cdr3_nt: TGTGCCAGCAGCTTAGGGCCCCTCGGGGGACAAGAGACCCAGTACTTC
cdr3_aa: CASSLGPLGGQETQYF

j_call: TRBJ2-7
d_call: TRBD1
clone_size: -
cdr3_length: 15
v_call: TRBV7-2
cdr3_nt: TGTGCCAGCAGCTTAGAAGGGGGCGATGGCTACGAGCAGTACTTC
cdr3_aa: CASSLEGGDGYEQYF

j_call: TRBJ2-2
d_call: TRBD2
clone_size: -
cdr3_length: 15
v_call: TRBV11-1
cdr3_nt: TGTGCCAGCAGCCCAAGCGGGAGTGACACCGGGGAGCTGTTTTTT
cdr3_aa: CASSPSGSDTGELFF

j_call: TRBJ1-2
d_call: -
clone_size: few
cdr3_length: 14
v_call: TRBV6-1
cdr3_nt: TGTGCCAGCAGCCCCCCCGGCCTAAAGGATGGCTACACCTTC
cdr3_aa: CASSPPGLKDGYTF

j_call: TRBJ2-5
d_call: TRBD2
clone_size: -
cdr3_length: 17
v_call: TRBV2
cdr3_nt: TGTGCCAGCATGAGCTGGAATCTAGCGGGAAGCCAAGAGACCCAGTACTTC
cdr3_aa: CASMSWNLAGSQETQYF

j_call: TRBJ2-2
d_call: -
clone_size: few
cdr3_length: 17
v_call: TRBV7-9
cdr3_nt: TGTGCCAGCAGCTCCACCGACATCCCCTTGAACACCGGGGAGCTGTTTTTT
cdr3_aa: CASSSTDIPLNTGELFF

j_call: TRBJ2-7
d_call: TRBD1
clone_size: -
cdr3_length: 12
v_call: TRBV7-9
cdr3_nt: TGTGCCTGGAGTGGGACAGGGCACGAGCAGTACTTC
cdr3_aa: CAWSGTGHEQYF

j_call: TRBJ2-7
d_call: -
clone_size: -
cdr3_length: 14
v_call: TRBV11-2
cdr3_nt: TGTGCCAGCAGCTTAAGGATAAACGCCTACGAGCAGTACTTC
cdr3_aa: CASSLRINAYEQYF

j_call: TRBJ1-2
d_call: -
clone_size: many
cdr3_length: 11
v_call: TRBV15
cdr3_nt: TGTGCCACCAGCTTGGGCTATGGCTACACCTTC
cdr3_aa: CATSLGYGYTF

j_call: TRBJ1-6
d_call: -
clone_size: few
cdr3_length: 15
v_call: TRBV20-1
cdr3_nt: TGCAGTGCTAGAGATCAGGCAGGGAAGAATTCACCCCTCCACTTT
cdr3_aa: CSARDQAGKNSPLHF

j_call: TRBJ1-1
d_call: -
clone_size: many
cdr3_length: 11
v_call: TRBV12-3/TRBV12-4
cdr3_nt: TGTGCCAGCAGTTTGGCGTCTGAAGCTTTCTTT
cdr3_aa: CASSLASEAFF

j_call: TRBJ1-2
d_call: -
clone_size: many
cdr3_length: 16
v_call: TRBV24-1
cdr3_nt: TGTGCCACCGGAGTAGCCCAGGTTGAAGGTCTCTATGGCTACACCTTC
cdr3_aa: CATGVAQVEGLYGYTF

j_call: TRBJ1-2
d_call: -
clone_size: few
cdr3_length: 12
v_call: TRBV5-8
cdr3_nt: TGTGCCAGCAGCCCGGACGGACCCGGCTACACCTTC
cdr3_aa: CASSPDGPGYTF

j_call: TRBJ1-6
d_call: -
clone_size: few
cdr3_length: 16
v_call: TRBV11-2
cdr3_nt: TGTGCCAGCAGCTCGAAACTACGGGGCTATAATTCACCCCTCCACTTT
cdr3_aa: CASSSKLRGYNSPLHF

j_call: TRBJ2-5
d_call: TRBD2
clone_size: many
cdr3_length: 13
v_call: TRBV20-1
cdr3_nt: TGCAGTGCTAGGACTAGCGGGAGGGAGACCCAGTACTTC
cdr3_aa: CSARTSGRETQYF

j_call: TRBJ1-6
d_call: -
clone_size: once
cdr3_length: 13
v_call: TRBV13
cdr3_nt: TGTGCCAGCAGTTTCGGGGGGTATTCACCCCTCCACTTT
cdr3_aa: CASSFGGYSPLHF

j_call: TRBJ1-2
d_call: TRBD1
clone_size: many
cdr3_length: 14
v_call: TRBV19
cdr3_nt: TGTGCCAGTAGTTCACGGACAGGGAAGCAAGGCTACACCTTC
cdr3_aa: CASSSRTGKQGYTF

j_call: TRBJ2-2
d_call: -
clone_size: many
cdr3_length: 14
v_call: TRBV9
cdr3_nt: TGTGCCAGCAGCGTAGGCTTAGGGGGCGGGGAGCTGTTTTTT
cdr3_aa: CASSVGLGGGELFF

j_call: TRBJ2-7
d_call: -
clone_size: -
cdr3_length: 17
v_call: TRBV7-8
cdr3_nt: TGTGCCAGCAGCTTAAGATACCGGACTAACAAACCCTACGAGCAGTACTTC
cdr3_aa: CASSLRYRTNKPYEQYF

j_call: TRBJ2-2
d_call: -
clone_size: -
cdr3_length: 14
v_call: TRBV10-3
cdr3_nt: TGTGCCATCAGTGAGACAGGGAACACCGGGGAGCTGTTTTTT
cdr3_aa: CAISETGNTGELFF

j_call: TRBJ2-5
d_call: TRBD1
clone_size: -
cdr3_length: 16
v_call: TRBV7-2
cdr3_nt: TGTGCCAGCAGCTTAGTTATAACAGGGGGTAGGGAGACCCAGTACTTC
cdr3_aa: CASSLVITGGRETQYF

j_call: TRBJ1-1
d_call: TRBD1
clone_size: many
cdr3_length: 16
v_call: TRBV11-2
cdr3_nt: TGTGCCAGCAGCCTCAGGACAGGGGGTATTAACATTGAAGCTTTCTTT
cdr3_aa: CASSLRTGGINIEAFF

j_call: TRBJ1-4
d_call: TRBD1
clone_size: -
cdr3_length: 15
v_call: TRBV24-1
cdr3_nt: TGTGCCACCAGTGACCCGGACAGGGATGGTGAAAAACTGTTTTTT
cdr3_aa: CATSDPDRDGEKLFF

j_call: TRBJ1-2
d_call: -
clone_size: many
cdr3_length: 14
v_call: TRBV7-9
cdr3_nt: TGTGCCAGCAGCTTAGCTGGGTTAGAGTATGGCTACACCTTC
cdr3_aa: CASSLAGLEYGYTF

j_call: TRBJ1-2
d_call: -
clone_size: -
cdr3_length: 15
v_call: TRBV2
cdr3_nt: TGTGCCAGCAGTGAGTACCCCGGGCAGGGCTATGGCTACACCTTC
cdr3_aa: CASSEYPGQGYGYTF

j_call: TRBJ1-3
d_call: -
clone_size: few
cdr3_length: 16
v_call: TRBV13
cdr3_nt: TGTGCCAGCAGCTCCGGATCGGTCCGCTCTGGAAACACCATATATTTT
cdr3_aa: CASSSGSVRSGNTIYF

j_call: TRBJ1-1
d_call: -
clone_size: -
cdr3_length: 14
v_call: TRBV19
cdr3_nt: TGTGCCAGTAGATCCCACACGCGCTCTCCTGAAGCTTTCTTT
cdr3_aa: CASRSHTRSPEAFF

j_call: TRBJ2-6
d_call: -
clone_size: -
cdr3_length: 11
v_call: TRBV19
cdr3_nt: TGTGCCAGTAGTCCGGCCAACGTCCTGACTTTC
cdr3_aa: CASSPANVLTF

j_call: TRBJ1-2
d_call: -
clone_size: few
cdr3_length: 14
v_call: TRBV19
cdr3_nt: TGTGCCAGTAGGGGGGACCGGAGTTCCTTCGGCTACACCTTC
cdr3_aa: CASRGDRSSFGYTF

j_call: TRBJ2-5
d_call: -
clone_size: few
cdr3_length: 17
v_call: TRBV11-2
cdr3_nt: TGTGCCAGCAGCTTAGTAGACGTATTAGTGGGGCAAGAGACCCAGTACTTC
cdr3_aa: CASSLVDVLVGQETQYF

j_call: TRBJ2-5
d_call: -
clone_size: -
cdr3_length: 8
v_call: TRBV29-1
cdr3_nt: TGCAGCGTTGACAGGGGGGGCTTC
cdr3_aa: CSVDRGGF

j_call: TRBJ1-1
d_call: -
clone_size: -
cdr3_length: 14
v_call: TRBV16
cdr3_nt: TGTGCCAGCATCCCCTGGGGGGTGAACACTGAAGCTTTCTTT
cdr3_aa: CASIPWGVNTEAFF